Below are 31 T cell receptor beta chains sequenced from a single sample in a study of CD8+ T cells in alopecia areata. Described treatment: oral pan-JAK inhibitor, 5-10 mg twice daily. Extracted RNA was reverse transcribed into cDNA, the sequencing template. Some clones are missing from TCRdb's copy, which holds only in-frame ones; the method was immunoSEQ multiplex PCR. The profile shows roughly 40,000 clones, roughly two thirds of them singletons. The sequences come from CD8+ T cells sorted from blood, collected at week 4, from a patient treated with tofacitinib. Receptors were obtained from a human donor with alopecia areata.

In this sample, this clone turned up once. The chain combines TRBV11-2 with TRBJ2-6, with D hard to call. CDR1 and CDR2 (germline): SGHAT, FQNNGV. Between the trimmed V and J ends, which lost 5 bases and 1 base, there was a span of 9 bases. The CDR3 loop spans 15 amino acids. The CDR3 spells CASSLRRSGANVLTF. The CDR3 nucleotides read TGTGCCAGCAGCCTTCGAAGGTCTGGGGCCAACGTCCTGACTTTC.

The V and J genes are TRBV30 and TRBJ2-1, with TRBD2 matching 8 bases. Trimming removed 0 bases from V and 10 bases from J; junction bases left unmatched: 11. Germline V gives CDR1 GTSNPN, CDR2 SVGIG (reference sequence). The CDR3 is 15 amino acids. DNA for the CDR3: TGTGCCTGGAGTGTTATTGCGGGGGGTCACCTGGAGCAGTTCTTC. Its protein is CAWSVIAGGHLEQFF.

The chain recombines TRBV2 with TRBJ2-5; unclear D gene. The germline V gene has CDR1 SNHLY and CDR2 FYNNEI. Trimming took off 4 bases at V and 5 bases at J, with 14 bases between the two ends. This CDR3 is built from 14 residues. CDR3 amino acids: CASSGLPPLETQYF. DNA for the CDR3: TGTGCCAGCAGTGGGCTACCCCCTTTGGAGACCCAGTACTTC.

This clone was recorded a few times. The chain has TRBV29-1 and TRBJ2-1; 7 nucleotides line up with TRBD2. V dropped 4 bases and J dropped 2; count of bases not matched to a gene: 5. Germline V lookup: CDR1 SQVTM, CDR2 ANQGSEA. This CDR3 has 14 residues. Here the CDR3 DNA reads TGCAGCGTTGCGGGGGGTGAGGCCTACAATGAGCAGTTCTTC. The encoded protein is CSVAGGEAYNEQFF.

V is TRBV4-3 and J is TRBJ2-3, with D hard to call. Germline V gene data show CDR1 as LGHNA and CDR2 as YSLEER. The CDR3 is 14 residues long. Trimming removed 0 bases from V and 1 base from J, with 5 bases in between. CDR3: CASSQETGTDTQYF. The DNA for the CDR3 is TGCGCCAGCAGCCAAGAGACGGGCACAGATACGCAGTATTTT.

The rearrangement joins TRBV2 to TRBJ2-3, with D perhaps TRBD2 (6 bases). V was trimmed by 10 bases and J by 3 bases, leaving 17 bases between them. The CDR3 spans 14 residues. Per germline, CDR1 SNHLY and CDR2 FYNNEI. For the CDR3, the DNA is TGTGCCACCGCCGGGGGTAGTAGTACAGATACGCAGTATTTT. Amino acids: CATAGGSSTDTQYF.

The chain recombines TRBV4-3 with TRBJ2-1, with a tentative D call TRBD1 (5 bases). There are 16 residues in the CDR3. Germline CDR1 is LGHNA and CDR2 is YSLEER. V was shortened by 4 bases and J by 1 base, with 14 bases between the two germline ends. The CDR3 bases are TGCGCCAGCAGCCTGGGGCACGGTGGTTCCTACAATGAGCAGTTCTTC. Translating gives CASSLGHGGSYNEQFF.

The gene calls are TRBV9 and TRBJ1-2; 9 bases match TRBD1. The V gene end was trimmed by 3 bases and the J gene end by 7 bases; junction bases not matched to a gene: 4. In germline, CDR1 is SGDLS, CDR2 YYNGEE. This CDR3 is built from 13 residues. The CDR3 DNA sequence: TGTGCCAGCAGCGCCGGGACAGGGAGTGGCTACACCTTC. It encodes CASSAGTGSGYTF.

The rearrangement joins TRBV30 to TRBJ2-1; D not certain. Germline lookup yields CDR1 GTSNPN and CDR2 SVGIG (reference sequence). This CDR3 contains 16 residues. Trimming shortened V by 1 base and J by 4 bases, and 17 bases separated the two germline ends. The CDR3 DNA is TGTGCCTGGAGTGCCTACCGACACCTCGGATACAATGAGCAGTTCTTC. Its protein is CAWSAYRHLGYNEQFF.

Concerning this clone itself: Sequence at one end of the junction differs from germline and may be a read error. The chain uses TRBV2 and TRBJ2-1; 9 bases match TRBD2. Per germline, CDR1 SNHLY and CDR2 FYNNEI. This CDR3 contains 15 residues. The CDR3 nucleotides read TGTGCCAGCAGTGAAGCTAGCGGGGGCTACAATGAGCAGCTCTTC. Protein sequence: CASSEASGGYNEQLF.

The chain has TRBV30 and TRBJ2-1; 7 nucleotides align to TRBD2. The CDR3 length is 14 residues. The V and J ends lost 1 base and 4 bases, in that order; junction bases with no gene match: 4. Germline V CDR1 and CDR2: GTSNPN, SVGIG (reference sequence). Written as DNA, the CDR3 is TGTGCCTGGAGTGGTGGGGGGGAGTACAATGAGCAGTTCTTC. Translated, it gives CAWSGGGEYNEQFF.

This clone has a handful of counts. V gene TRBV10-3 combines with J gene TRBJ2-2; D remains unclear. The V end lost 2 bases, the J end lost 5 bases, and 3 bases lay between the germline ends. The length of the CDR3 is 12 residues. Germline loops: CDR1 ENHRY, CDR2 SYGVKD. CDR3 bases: TGTGCCATCAGTGAGGGAACCGGGGAGCTGTTTTTT. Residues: CAISEGTGELFF.

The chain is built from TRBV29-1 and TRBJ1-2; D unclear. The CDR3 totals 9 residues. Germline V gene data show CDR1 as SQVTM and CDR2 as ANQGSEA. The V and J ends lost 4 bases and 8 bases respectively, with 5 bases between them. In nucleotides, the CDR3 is TGCAGCGTTGGGGGAGGCTACACCTTC. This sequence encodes CSVGGGYTF.

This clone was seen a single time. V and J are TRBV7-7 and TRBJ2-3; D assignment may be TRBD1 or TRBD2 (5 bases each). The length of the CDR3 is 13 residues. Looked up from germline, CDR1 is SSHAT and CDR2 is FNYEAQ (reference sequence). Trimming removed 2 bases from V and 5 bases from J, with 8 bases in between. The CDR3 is CASSLSGGDTQYF. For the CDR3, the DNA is TGTGCCAGCAGCTTATCTGGGGGAGATACGCAGTATTTT. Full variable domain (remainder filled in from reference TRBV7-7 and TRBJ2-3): GAGVSQSPRYKVTKRGQDVTLRCDPISSHATLYWYQQALGQGPEFLTYFNYEAQPDKSGLPSDRFSAERPEGSISTLTIQRTEQRDSAMYRCASSLSGGDTQYFGPGTRLTVL.

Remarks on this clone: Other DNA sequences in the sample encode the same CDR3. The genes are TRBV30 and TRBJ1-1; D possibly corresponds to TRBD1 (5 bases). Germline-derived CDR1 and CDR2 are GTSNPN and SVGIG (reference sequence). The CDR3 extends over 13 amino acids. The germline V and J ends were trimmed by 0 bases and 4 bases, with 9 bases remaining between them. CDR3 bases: TGTGCCTGGAGTGTGGGGGGGAGCACTGAAGCTTTCTTT. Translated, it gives CAWSVGGSTEAFF.

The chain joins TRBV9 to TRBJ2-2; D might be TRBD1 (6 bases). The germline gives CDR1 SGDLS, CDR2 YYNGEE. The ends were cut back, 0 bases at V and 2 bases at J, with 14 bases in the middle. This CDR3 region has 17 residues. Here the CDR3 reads CASSVAPGQDNTGELFF. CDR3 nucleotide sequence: TGTGCCAGCAGCGTAGCTCCGGGACAAGACAACACCGGGGAGCTGTTTTTT.

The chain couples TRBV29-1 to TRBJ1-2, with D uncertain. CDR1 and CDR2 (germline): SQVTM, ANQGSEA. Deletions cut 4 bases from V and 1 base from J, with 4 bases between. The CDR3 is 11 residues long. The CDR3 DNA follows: TGCAGCGTTGGAGGTAACTATGGCTACACCTTC. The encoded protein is CSVGGNYGYTF.

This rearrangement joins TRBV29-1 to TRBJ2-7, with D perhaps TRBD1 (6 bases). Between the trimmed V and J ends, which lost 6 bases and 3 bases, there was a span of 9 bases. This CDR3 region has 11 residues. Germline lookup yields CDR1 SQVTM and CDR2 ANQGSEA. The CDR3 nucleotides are TGCAGCGTCCGACAGGACTACGAGCAGTACTTC. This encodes CSVRQDYEQYF.

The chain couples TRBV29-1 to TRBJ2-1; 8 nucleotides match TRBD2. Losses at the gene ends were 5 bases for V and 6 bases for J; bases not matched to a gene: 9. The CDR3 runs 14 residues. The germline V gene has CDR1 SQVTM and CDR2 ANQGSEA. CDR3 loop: CSVIGTSSSNEQFF. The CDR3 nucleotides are TGCAGCGTTATCGGGACTAGTAGTTCCAATGAGCAGTTCTTC.

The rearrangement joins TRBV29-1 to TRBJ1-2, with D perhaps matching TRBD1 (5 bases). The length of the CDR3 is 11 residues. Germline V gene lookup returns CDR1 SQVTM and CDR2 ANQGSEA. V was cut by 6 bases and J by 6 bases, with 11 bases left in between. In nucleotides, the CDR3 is TGCAGCGTGACAGCGGCGAATGGCTACACCTTC. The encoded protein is CSVTAANGYTF.

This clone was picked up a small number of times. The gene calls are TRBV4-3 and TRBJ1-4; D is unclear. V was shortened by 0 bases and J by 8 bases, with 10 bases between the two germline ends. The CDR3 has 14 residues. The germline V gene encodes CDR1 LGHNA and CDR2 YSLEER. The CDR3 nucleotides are TGCGCCAGCAGCCAAGATCGCGGTGAGGAAAAACTGTTTTTT. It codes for CASSQDRGEEKLFF.

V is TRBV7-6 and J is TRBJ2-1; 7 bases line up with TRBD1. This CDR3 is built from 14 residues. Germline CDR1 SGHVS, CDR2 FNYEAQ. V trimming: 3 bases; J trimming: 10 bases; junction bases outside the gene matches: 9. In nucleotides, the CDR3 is TGTGCCAGCAGCTTGACAGGGCCGGTAGAGGAGCAGTTCTTC. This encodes CASSLTGPVEEQFF.

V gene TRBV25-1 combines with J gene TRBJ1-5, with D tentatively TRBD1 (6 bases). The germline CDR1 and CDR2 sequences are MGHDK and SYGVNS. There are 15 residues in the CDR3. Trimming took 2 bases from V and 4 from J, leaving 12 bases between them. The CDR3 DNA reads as TGTGCCAGCAGTGAAGGGGGCGCGGTGAATCAGCCCCAGCATTTT. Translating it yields CASSEGGAVNQPQHF.

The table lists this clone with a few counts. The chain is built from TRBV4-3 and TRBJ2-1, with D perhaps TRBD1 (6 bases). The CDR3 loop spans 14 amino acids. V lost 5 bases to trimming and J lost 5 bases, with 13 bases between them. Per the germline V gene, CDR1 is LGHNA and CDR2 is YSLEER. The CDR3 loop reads CASSIRTADNEQFF. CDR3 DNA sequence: TGCGCCAGCAGCATCCGGACAGCAGACAATGAGCAGTTCTTC.

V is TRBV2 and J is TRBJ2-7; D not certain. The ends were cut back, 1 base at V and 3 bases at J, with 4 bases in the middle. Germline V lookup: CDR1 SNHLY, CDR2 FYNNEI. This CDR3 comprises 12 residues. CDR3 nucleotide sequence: TGTGCCAGCAGTGAAGAAATCTACGAGCAGTACTTC. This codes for CASSEEIYEQYF.

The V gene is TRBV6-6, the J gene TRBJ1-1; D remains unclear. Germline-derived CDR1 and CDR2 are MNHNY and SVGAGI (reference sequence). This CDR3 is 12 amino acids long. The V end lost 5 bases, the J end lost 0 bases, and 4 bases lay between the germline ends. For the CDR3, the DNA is TGTGCCAGCAGTAACATGAACACTGAAGCTTTCTTT. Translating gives CASSNMNTEAFF.

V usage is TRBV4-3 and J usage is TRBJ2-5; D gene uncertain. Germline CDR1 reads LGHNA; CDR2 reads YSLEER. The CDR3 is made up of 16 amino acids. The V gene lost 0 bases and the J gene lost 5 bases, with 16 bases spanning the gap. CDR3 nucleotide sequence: TGCGCCAGCAGCCAAGAGGAAGGCAGTGCATGGGAGACCCAGTACTTC. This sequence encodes CASSQEEGSAWETQYF.

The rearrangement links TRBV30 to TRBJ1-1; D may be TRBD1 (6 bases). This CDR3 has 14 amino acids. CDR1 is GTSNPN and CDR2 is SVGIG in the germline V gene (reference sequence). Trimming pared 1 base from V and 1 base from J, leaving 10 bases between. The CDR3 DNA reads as TGTGCCTGGAGTGCCGGGACATCGAACACTGAAGCTTTCTTT. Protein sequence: CAWSAGTSNTEAFF.

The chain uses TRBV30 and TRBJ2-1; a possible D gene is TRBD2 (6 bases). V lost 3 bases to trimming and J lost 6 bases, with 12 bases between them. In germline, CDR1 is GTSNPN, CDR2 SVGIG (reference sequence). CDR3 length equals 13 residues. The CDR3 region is CAWRDGGLNEQFF. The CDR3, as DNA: TGTGCCTGGAGAGACGGGGGACTCAATGAGCAGTTCTTC. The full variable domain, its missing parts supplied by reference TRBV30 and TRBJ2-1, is SQTIHQWPATLVQPVGSPLSLECTVEGTSNPNLYWYRQAAGRGLQLLFYSVGIGQISSEVPQNLSASRPQDRQFILSSKKLLLSDSGFYLCAWRDGGLNEQFFGPGTRLTVL.

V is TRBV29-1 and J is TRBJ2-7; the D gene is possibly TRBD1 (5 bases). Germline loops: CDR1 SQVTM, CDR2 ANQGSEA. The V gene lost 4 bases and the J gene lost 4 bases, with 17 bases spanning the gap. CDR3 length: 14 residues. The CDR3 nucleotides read TGCAGCGTTGGGACGACAGTCCCAAAGTACGAGCAGTACTTC. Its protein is CSVGTTVPKYEQYF.

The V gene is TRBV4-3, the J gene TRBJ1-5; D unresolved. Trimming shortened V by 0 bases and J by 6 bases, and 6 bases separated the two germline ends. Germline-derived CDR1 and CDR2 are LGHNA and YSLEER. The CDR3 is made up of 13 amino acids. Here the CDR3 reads CASSQDVGQPQHF. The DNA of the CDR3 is TGCGCCAGCAGCCAAGATGTGGGTCAGCCCCAGCATTTT.